The 15 T cell receptor beta chains in this list originate from one sample, sequenced in a study of blood T cells in healthy people across ages. A J-beta primer mix and a sample-barcoded 5' primer were used in a second PCR of roughly 6 to 12 cycles. TCRdb re-derived calls from the 5' RACE reads in MiXCR, one entry per CDR3 protein. The sample lists approximately 760,000 distinct CDR3 sequences, 20% to 25% occurring once. These same records also appear under a second study, on T cells of mothers and their children.

The sample comprised blood. Receptors originate from a boy between 5 and 17 years old in good health.

In regard to this clonotype: One junction end does not reproduce the germline sequence, and a read error may be involved. This sequence joins TRBV5-6 and TRBJ2-1; possibly TRBD1 or TRBD2 for D (6 bases each). From germline, CDR1 is SGHDT and CDR2 YYEEEE. The CDR3 sequence is 14 residues long. The CDR3 spells CASSLGGAYSEQFF. The DNA of the CDR3 is TGTGCCAGCAGCTTGGGGGGGGCGTACAGTGAGCAGTTCTTC.

The chain employs TRBV28 and TRBJ2-5, with TRBD1 identical over 7 bases. The V gene's germline CDR1 is MDHEN and CDR2 SYDVKM. Trimming at V came to 6 bases and at J to 7 bases, leaving 14 bases not matched to a gene. This CDR3 region has 15 residues. DNA for the CDR3: TGTGCCAGCAGCGCAGGGGGTGGAGGATACGGGACCCAGTACTTC. It encodes CASSAGGGGYGTQYF.

In its sample, this clonotype was seen a few times. V is TRBV12-3 or TRBV12-4 and J is TRBJ2-1, with D perhaps TRBD2 (5 bases). The length of the CDR3 is 15 residues. V was trimmed by 3 bases and J by 6 bases, leaving 15 bases between them. The DNA for the CDR3 is TGTGCCAGCAGTTTTTGGCTAGCAGCCGCCAATGAGCAGTTCTTC. It codes for CASSFWLAAANEQFF.

In this sample, this clonotype turned up a few times. The chain links TRBV29-1 to TRBJ2-7; D remains unclear. CDR3 size: 11 residues. Germline values: CDR1 SQVTM, CDR2 ANQGSEA. The V and J ends lost 5 bases and 3 bases respectively, with 8 bases between them. For the CDR3, the DNA is TGCAGCGTTTTTTCAAACTACGAGCAGTACTTC. Encoded protein: CSVFSNYEQYF.

This clonotype was seen a few times. Mismatch with germline at one junction end may stem from a read error. J is TRBJ1-1 and V is TRBV4-3, with 7 bases lining up with TRBD1. The CDR3 runs 15 residues. Germline-derived CDR1 and CDR2 are LGHNA and YSLEER. CDR3 coding DNA: TGCGCCAGCAGCCAAGGAACAGGGGAGAACGCTGAAGCTTTCTTT. Translating gives CASSQGTGENAEAFF.

The chain carries TRBV10-3 and TRBJ2-1; 8 bases align to TRBD2. Unmatched junction bases numbered 5, after V lost 6 bases and J lost 4 bases. This CDR3 is built from 14 residues. Germline V gene sequence: CDR1 ENHRY, CDR2 SYGVKD. CDR3 loop: CAIRERGIYNEQFF. Here the CDR3 DNA reads TGTGCCATCAGAGAGCGGGGGATATACAATGAGCAGTTCTTC.

This clonotype was observed a few times. The chain combines TRBV11-3 with TRBJ2-5; 13 bases match TRBD2. V was pared by 1 base and J by 1 base, with 9 bases of the junction left unmatched. The CDR3 extends over 19 amino acids. The germline V gene encodes CDR1 SGHNT and CDR2 YENEEA. CDR3 nucleotide sequence: TGTGCCAGCAGCTTAGGTTACGGACTAGCGGGGGCCACCCAAGAGACCCAGTACTTC. It specifies CASSLGYGLAGATQETQYF.

V and J are TRBV11-2 and TRBJ2-7; 8 bases match TRBD1. The germline V gene has CDR1 SGHAT and CDR2 FQNNGV. Germline trimming cut 1 base from V and 4 bases from J; bases unmatched to any gene: 9. The CDR3 consists of 16 residues. CDR3 sequence: CASSLVDSGTGYEQYF. In nucleotides, the CDR3 is TGTGCCAGCAGCTTAGTGGATTCCGGGACAGGTTACGAGCAGTACTTC.

This chain joins TRBV9 and TRBJ1-1, with D possibly TRBD1 on 5 matching bases. Trimming took 0 bases from V and 3 from J, leaving 9 bases between them. Germline CDR1 is SGDLS and CDR2 is YYNGEE. The CDR3 length is 14 residues. CDR3 sequence (DNA): TGTGCCAGCAGCGTAGTAGACAGCCACACTGAAGCTTTCTTT. Amino acid sequence: CASSVVDSHTEAFF.

J is TRBJ1-4 and V is TRBV10-3; a possible D gene is TRBD1 (6 bases). This CDR3 has 14 amino acids. CDR1 and CDR2 (germline): ENHRY, SYGVKD. The V gene lost 0 bases and the J gene lost 8 bases, with 10 bases spanning the gap. The CDR3 region has the DNA TGTGCCATCAGTGAGTCTGGCAGGGGAGAAAAACTGTTTTTT. It encodes CAISESGRGEKLFF.

J is TRBJ2-5 and V is TRBV5-1; D remains ambiguous. V was shortened by 2 bases and J by 1 base, with 9 bases between the two germline ends. The CDR3 loop spans 14 amino acids. CDR1 SGHRS and CDR2 YFSETQ come from the germline V gene. In DNA, the CDR3 is TGCGCCAGCAGCTTTATGGGCTCCCAAGAGACCCAGTACTTC. It yields the protein CASSFMGSQETQYF.

The V gene is TRBV5-1, the J gene TRBJ1-5, with TRBD1 matching over 7 bases. The V gene's germline CDR1 is SGHRS and CDR2 YFSETQ. The trim removed 4 bases at V and 6 bases at J, leaving 10 bases unmatched. This CDR3 is 15 amino acids long. CDR3 residues: CASSRDGQVGQPQHF. CDR3 bases: TGCGCCAGCAGCCGGGACGGACAGGTGGGTCAGCCCCAGCATTTT. Filled out from reference TRBV5-1 and TRBJ1-5, the complete variable domain reads KAGVTQTPRYLIKTRGQQVTLSCSPISGHRSVSWYQQTPGQGLQFLFEYFSETQRNKGNFPGRFSGRQFSNSRSEMNVSTLELGDSALYLCASSRDGQVGQPQHFGDGTRLSIL.

The gene calls are TRBV11-2 and TRBJ1-2; TRBD1 matches at 7 bases. From germline, CDR1 is SGHAT and CDR2 FQNNGV. V dropped 5 bases and J dropped 4; count of bases not matched to a gene: 13. The CDR3 extends over 16 amino acids. The DNA for the CDR3 is TGTGCCAGCAGCGAAACCGGGACAGAAAACATCTATGGCTACACCTTC. This sequence encodes CASSETGTENIYGYTF.

This clonotype turned up a few times. The chain recombines TRBV7-2 with TRBJ2-1; 7 bases align to TRBD2. CDR1 and CDR2 from the germline V gene are SGHTA and FQGNSA. CDR3 size: 14 residues. V was pared by 4 bases and J by 6 bases, with 6 bases of the junction left unmatched. The CDR3 coding sequence is TGTGCCAGCAGCTCAAGACTAGCTTCCAATGAGCAGTTCTTC. Its translation is CASSSRLASNEQFF.

This clonotype came up a few times. CDR3 DNA sequence: TGTGCCAGCAGCCGAGTTGGGGACAGAGATGGCTACACCTTC. It translates to CASSRVGDRDGYTF. The V and J genes are TRBV9 and TRBJ1-2, with 7 bases matching TRBD1. This CDR3 region has 14 residues. Germline V gene sequence: CDR1 SGDLS, CDR2 YYNGEE. Germline trimming cut 4 bases from V and 6 bases from J; bases unmatched to any gene: 9. The complete variable domain, with remaining parts taken from reference TRBV9 and TRBJ1-2, reads DSGVTQTPKHLITATGQRVTLRCSPRSGDLSVYWYQQSLDQGLQFLIQYYNGEERAKGNILERFSAQQFPDLHSELNLSSLELGDSALYFCASSRVGDRDGYTFGSGTRLTVV.